The T cell receptor beta chain described here comes from a study of blood T cell repertoires in COVID-19. The table came from immunoSEQ multiplex PCR; TCRdb's copy has only in-frame clones and leaves some out. This sample has approximately 92,000 clones, with roughly 80% found just once. CDR3 length: 14 residues. The V gene lost 2 bases and the J gene lost 1 base, with 5 bases spanning the gap. Germline loops: CDR1 SGHTA, CDR2 FQGNSA. The sequencing input was peripheral blood. The sequence derives from a man aged 45-60 years with acute or convalescent COVID-19. V and J are TRBV7-2 and TRBJ2-2; D gene ambiguous. The CDR3 region is CASSLSGNTGELFF. CDR3 bases: TGTGCCAGCAGCTTATCCGGGAACACCGGGGAGCTGTTTTTT.